A single sample gave rise to the 18 T cell receptor beta chains below, sequenced in a study of blood T cell repertoires in COVID-19. Sequencing was performed with immunoSEQ multiplex PCR; in TCRdb, only in-frame clones are kept and a portion is missing. This table holds fewer than 55,000 clones, around 82% found once. Sequencing input: peripheral blood. These receptors came from a woman aged 55-75 years with acute or convalescent COVID-19.

This chain joins TRBV7-9 and TRBJ1-6; weak D call: TRBD1 (5 bases). V lost 2 bases and J lost 4, with 12 bases in between. CDR1 SEHNR and CDR2 FQNEAQ come from the germline V gene (reference sequence). This CDR3 has 16 amino acids. The CDR3 here is CASSLRGSHYNSPLHF. The CDR3 DNA is TGTGCCAGCAGCTTAAGGGGCAGTCATTATAATTCACCCCTCCACTTT.

The chain recombines TRBV9 with TRBJ2-3; a weak D match, TRBD1 (6 bases). V lost 0 bases, J lost 1 base, and 9 bases lay in between. Germline V gene lookup returns CDR1 SGDLS and CDR2 YYNGEE. This CDR3 comprises 15 residues. CDR3 region: CASSVGPGGTDTQYF. The DNA of the CDR3 is TGTGCCAGCAGCGTAGGGCCAGGGGGCACAGATACGCAGTATTTT.

This chain uses TRBV5-1 with TRBJ1-5; a possible D gene is TRBD1 (6 bases). Germline V CDR1 and CDR2: SGHRS, YFSETQ. There are 14 residues in the CDR3. V lost 4 bases and J lost 3, with 11 bases in between. The chain's CDR3 is CASSPGQTNQPQHF. CDR3 bases: TGCGCCAGCAGCCCCGGACAGACCAATCAGCCCCAGCATTTT.

The chain uses TRBV28 and TRBJ1-1; no reliable D call. V was trimmed by 2 bases and J by 10 bases, leaving 11 bases between them. Germline lookup yields CDR1 MDHEN and CDR2 SYDVKM. The CDR3 sequence is 12 residues long. The CDR3 bases are TGTGCCAGCAGTTTAGCGGGTCGTGTAGCTTTCTTT. As protein: CASSLAGRVAFF. The full variable domain, completed using reference TRBV28 and TRBJ1-1, is DVKVTQSSRYLVKRTGEKVFLECVQDMDHENMFWYRQDPGLGLRLIYFSYDVKMKEKGDIPEGYSVSREKKERFSLILESASTNQTSMYLCASSLAGRVAFFGQGTRLTVV.

V is TRBV4-1 and J is TRBJ1-5, with a weak D call TRBD1 (5 bases). Germline V gene lookup returns CDR1 MGHRA and CDR2 YSYEKL. V gave up 4 bases and J gave up 0 bases, with 13 bases separating them. CDR3 length: 16 amino acids. CDR3 coding DNA: TGCGCCAGCAGCCCGCGGGACCTCGGTAGCAATCAGCCCCAGCATTTT. As protein: CASSPRDLGSNQPQHF.

CDR3: CASRAYTGVVGNSPLHF. DNA of the CDR3: TGTGCCAGCAGGGCTTACACAGGGGTAGTAGGCAATTCACCCCTCCACTTT. This chain links TRBV11-2 with TRBJ1-6; TRBD1 agrees at 7 bases. J lost 7 bases, V lost 6 bases, and 15 bases had no gene match. CDR1 is SGHAT, CDR2 FQNNGV, per germline. The CDR3 loop spans 17 amino acids. Looking up the rest from reference TRBV11-2 and TRBJ1-6 gives the full variable domain: EAGVAQSPRYKIIEKRQSVAFWCNPISGHATLYWYQQILGQGPKLLIQFQNNGVVDDSQLPKDRFSAERLKGVDSTLKIQPAKLEDSAVYLCASRAYTGVVGNSPLHFGNGTRLTVT.

The rearrangement links TRBV7-2 to TRBJ2-7, with 8 bases lining up with TRBD2. Per the germline V gene, CDR1 is SGHTA and CDR2 is FQGNSA. The CDR3 spans 15 residues. Trimming at V came to 6 bases and at J to 7 bases, leaving 14 bases not matched to a gene. CDR3 in DNA: TGTGCCAGCAGTACTACGAGCGGGAGAGTGGGTGAGCAGTACTTC. The encoded protein is CASSTTSGRVGEQYF.

In this sample, this clone turned up once. The chain recombines TRBV7-2 with TRBJ2-7; 9 positions match TRBD1. Looked up from germline, CDR1 is SGHTA and CDR2 is FQGNSA. The CDR3 consists of 14 residues. With V trimmed by 5 bases and J by 6 bases, 8 bases remained unmatched. The CDR3 loop is CASSQGQGYGEQYF. In DNA, the CDR3 is TGTGCCAGCAGCCAGGGACAGGGCTACGGCGAGCAGTACTTC. Looking up the rest from reference TRBV7-2 and TRBJ2-7 gives the full variable domain: GAGVSQSPSNKVTEKGKDVELRCDPISGHTALYWYRQSLGQGLEFLIYFQGNSAPDKSGLPSDRFSAERTGGSVSTLTIQRTQQEDSAVYLCASSQGQGYGEQYFGPGTRLTVT.

The chain combines TRBV5-1 with TRBJ2-3; no clear D gene. Germline loops: CDR1 SGHRS, CDR2 YFSETQ. V was shortened by 0 bases and J by 0 bases, with 8 bases between the two germline ends. The CDR3 loop spans 15 amino acids. The CDR3 region is CASSLETASTDTQYF. The CDR3 DNA reads as TGCGCCAGCAGCTTGGAAACAGCTAGCACAGATACGCAGTATTTT.

This clone was seen once. V is TRBV28 and J is TRBJ2-3; 9 positions agree with TRBD1. Germline CDR1 and CDR2: MDHEN and SYDVKM. CDR3 size: 15 residues. The V segment lost 7 bases and the J segment 3 bases; nucleotides outside the gene matches: 8. The DNA for the CDR3 is TGTGCCAGCATTACAGGGGGCGAAGGGACAGATACGCAGTATTTT. Translation: CASITGGEGTDTQYF.

This chain uses TRBV3-1 (or the pseudogene TRBV3-2) with TRBJ2-3; 10 bases match TRBD2. The germline CDR1 and CDR2 sequences are LGHDT and YNNKEL (reference sequence). This CDR3 contains 17 residues. Trimming cost V 2 bases and J 1 base; bases outside gene matches: 6. CDR3 in DNA: TGTGCCAGCAGCCAAACCCTAGCGGGGGCCGGCACAGATACGCAGTATTTT. Protein: CASSQTLAGAGTDTQYF.

The chain joins TRBV18 to TRBJ1-1; 7 bases align to TRBD1. CDR3 length equals 14 residues. With V trimmed by 8 bases and J by 0 bases, 6 bases remained unmatched. Germline loops: CDR1 KGHSH, CDR2 LQKENI. This chain's CDR3 is CASTAQGMNTEAFF. In DNA, the CDR3 is TGTGCCAGCACTGCACAGGGGATGAACACTGAAGCTTTCTTT.

The V and J genes are TRBV28 and TRBJ2-2, with TRBD1 matching over 7 bases. This CDR3 has 15 amino acids. J lost 4 bases, V lost 7 bases, and 9 bases had no gene match. CDR1 is MDHEN, CDR2 SYDVKM, per germline. DNA of the CDR3: TGTGCCAGCACCTCCGGGACAGTGACCACCGGGGAGCTGTTTTTT. It is translated as CASTSGTVTTGELFF.

The chain links TRBV13 to TRBJ2-4; D might be TRBD2 (5 bases). V lost 3 bases and J 4 bases, leaving 31 bases between the germline ends. The CDR3 length is 21 residues. Germline CDR1 reads PRHDT; CDR2 reads FYEKMQ (reference sequence). DNA for the CDR3: TGTGCCAGCAGCTTTAGCGACCCTCCATCGTGGGGTCAGGCCCAAAAAAACATTCAGTACTTC. Amino acids: CASSFSDPPSWGQAQKNIQYF.

This rearrangement joins TRBV4-2 to TRBJ2-7, with a weak D call TRBD1 (5 bases). CDR3 length: 15 amino acids. Trimming removed 2 bases at V and 4 bases at J, with 15 bases between. Germline-derived CDR1 and CDR2 are LGHNA and YNFKEQ. The CDR3 DNA sequence: TGTGCCAGCAGCCAAATCGTAGGGGTGGGATACGAGCAGTACTTC. This translates into CASSQIVGVGYEQYF.

The V call is TRBV29-1, the J call TRBJ2-1, with TRBD2 matching 10 bases. The V gene's germline CDR1 is SQVTM and CDR2 ANQGSEA. With V trimmed by 3 bases and J by 9 bases, 11 bases remained unmatched. CDR3 length: 15 amino acids. The CDR3 sequence: CSVEPSGSQRAEQFF. The CDR3 DNA reads TGCAGCGTTGAGCCTAGCGGGAGTCAAAGAGCTGAGCAGTTCTTC.

This sequence joins TRBV2 and TRBJ1-4; TRBD1 might be the D (6 bases). Germline values: CDR1 SNHLY, CDR2 FYNNEI. CDR3 length equals 15 residues. V lost 5 bases, J lost 4 bases, and 14 bases lay in between. CDR3 sequence (DNA): TGTGCCAGCAGTTCAGGGGATTCCGTTAATGAAAAACTGTTTTTT. Translation gives CASSSGDSVNEKLFF.

The chain carries TRBV6-6 and TRBJ1-3; the D gene is possibly TRBD1 (5 bases). This CDR3 is 15 amino acids long. Deletions cut 7 bases from V and 0 bases from J, with 13 bases between. Germline V gene data show CDR1 as MNHNY and CDR2 as SVGAGI (reference sequence). DNA for the CDR3: TGTGCCAGCACCTGGACACCGAGCTCTGGAAACACCATATATTTT. Amino acids: CASTWTPSSGNTIYF.